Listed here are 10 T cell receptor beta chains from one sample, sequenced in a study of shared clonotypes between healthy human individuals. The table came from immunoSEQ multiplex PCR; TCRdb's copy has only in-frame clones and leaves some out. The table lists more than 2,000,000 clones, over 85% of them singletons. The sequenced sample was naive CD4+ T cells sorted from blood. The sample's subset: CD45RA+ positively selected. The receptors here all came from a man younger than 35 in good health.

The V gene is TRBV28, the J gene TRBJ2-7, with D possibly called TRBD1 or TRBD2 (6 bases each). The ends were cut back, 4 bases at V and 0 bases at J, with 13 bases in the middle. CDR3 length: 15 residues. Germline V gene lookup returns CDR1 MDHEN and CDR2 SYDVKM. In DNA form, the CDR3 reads TGTGCCAGCAGTTCCTGGGGGGCCCTCTCCTACGAGCAGTACTTC. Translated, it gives CASSSWGALSYEQYF. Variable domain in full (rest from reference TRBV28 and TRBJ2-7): DVKVTQSSRYLVKRTGEKVFLECVQDMDHENMFWYRQDPGLGLRLIYFSYDVKMKEKGDIPEGYSVSREKKERFSLILESASTNQTSMYLCASSSWGALSYEQYFGPGTRLTVT.

CDR3 DNA: TGTGCCAGCAGTTACTCCTGGACCGCGGGGAATACGCAGTATTTT. Protein product: CASSYSWTAGNTQYF. This rearrangement joins TRBV6-5 to TRBJ2-3; D perhaps matches TRBD2 (6 bases). Germline V lookup: CDR1 MNHEY, CDR2 SVGAGI. V lost 0 bases to trimming and J lost 7 bases, with 14 bases between them. This CDR3 region has 15 residues.

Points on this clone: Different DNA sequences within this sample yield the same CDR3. CDR3 sequence (DNA): TGCGCCAGCAGCTTGGGGCAGAACACAGATACGCAGTATTTT. This encodes CASSLGQNTDTQYF. The V gene is TRBV5-1, the J gene TRBJ2-3; unclear D gene. With 0 bases removed from V and 2 bases from J, the gap between germline ends came to 7 bases. Germline V gene data show CDR1 as SGHRS and CDR2 as YFSETQ. CDR3 length: 14 residues. The full variable domain, completed using reference TRBV5-1 and TRBJ2-3, is KAGVTQTPRYLIKTRGQQVTLSCSPISGHRSVSWYQQTPGQGLQFLFEYFSETQRNKGNFPGRFSGRQFSNSRSEMNVSTLELGDSALYLCASSLGQNTDTQYFGPGTRLTVL.

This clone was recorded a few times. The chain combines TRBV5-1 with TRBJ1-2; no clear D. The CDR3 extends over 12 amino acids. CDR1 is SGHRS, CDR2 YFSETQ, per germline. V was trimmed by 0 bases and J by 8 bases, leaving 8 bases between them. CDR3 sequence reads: CASSLDSVGYTF. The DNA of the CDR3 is TGCGCCAGCAGCTTGGATTCAGTAGGCTACACCTTC.

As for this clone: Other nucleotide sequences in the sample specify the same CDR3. This chain's CDR3 is CAISEGNQPQHF. The CDR3 region has the DNA TGTGCCATCAGTGAGGGCAATCAGCCCCAGCATTTT. The chain employs TRBV10-3 and TRBJ1-5; D is ambiguous. V dropped 2 bases and J dropped 2 bases, with 1 base sitting between them. The CDR3 totals 12 residues. The germline gives CDR1 ENHRY, CDR2 SYGVKD.

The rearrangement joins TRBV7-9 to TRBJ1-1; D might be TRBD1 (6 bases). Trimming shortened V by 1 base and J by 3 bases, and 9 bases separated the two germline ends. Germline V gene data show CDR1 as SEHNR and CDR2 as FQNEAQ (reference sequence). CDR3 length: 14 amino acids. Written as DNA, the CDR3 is TGTGCCAGCAGCTTAGAAACAGGGTACACTGAAGCTTTCTTT. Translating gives CASSLETGYTEAFF.

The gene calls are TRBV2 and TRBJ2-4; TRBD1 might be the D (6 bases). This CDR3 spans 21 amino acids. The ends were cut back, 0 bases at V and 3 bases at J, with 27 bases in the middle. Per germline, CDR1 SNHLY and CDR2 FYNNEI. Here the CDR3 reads CASSEASRVMGQGYYKNIQYF. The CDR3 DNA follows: TGTGCCAGCAGTGAAGCGAGCCGCGTAATGGGCCAGGGGTATTACAAAAACATTCAGTACTTC.

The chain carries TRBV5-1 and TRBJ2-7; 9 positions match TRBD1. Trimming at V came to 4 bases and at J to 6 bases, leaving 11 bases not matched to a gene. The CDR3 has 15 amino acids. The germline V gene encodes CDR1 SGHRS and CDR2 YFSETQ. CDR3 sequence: CASSPEDRGTGEQYF. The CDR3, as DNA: TGCGCCAGCAGCCCCGAGGACAGGGGCACTGGCGAGCAGTACTTC.

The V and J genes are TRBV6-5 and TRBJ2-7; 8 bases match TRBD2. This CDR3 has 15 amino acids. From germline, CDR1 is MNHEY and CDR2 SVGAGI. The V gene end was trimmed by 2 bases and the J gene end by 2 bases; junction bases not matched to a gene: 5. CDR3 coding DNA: TGTGCCAGCAGTTACACCCGGGAGGGCCCCTACGAGCAGTACTTC. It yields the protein CASSYTREGPYEQYF.

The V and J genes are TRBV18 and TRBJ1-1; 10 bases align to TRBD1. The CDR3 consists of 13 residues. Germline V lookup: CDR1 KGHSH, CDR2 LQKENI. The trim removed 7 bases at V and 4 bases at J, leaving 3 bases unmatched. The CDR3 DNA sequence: TGTGCCAGCTTCTGGACAGGGGGCACTGAAGCTTTCTTT. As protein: CASFWTGGTEAFF. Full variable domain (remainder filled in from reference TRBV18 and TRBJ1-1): NAGVMQNPRHLVRRRGQEARLRCSPMKGHSHVYWYRQLPEEGLKFMVYLQKENIIDESGMPKERFSAEFPKEGPSILRIQQVVRGDSAAYFCASFWTGGTEAFFGQGTRLTVV.